In its sample, the clone carrying this T cell receptor (beta chain) was seen once. The CDR3 has 14 residues. Germline V gives CDR1 SGHAT, CDR2 FQNNGV. The V end lost 8 bases, the J end lost 1 base, and 11 bases lay between the germline ends. The record originates from a study of blood T cell repertoires in COVID-19. Looking at the study overall: There were acute and convalescent COVID-19 samples, and they came from the United States, Italy and Spain. T cells, B-cell-depleted T cells, or PBMCs provided the cDNA or gDNA that served as material.

Authors' processing steps: From reference gene primer amplification, estimates of nucleated cell counts were derived. Clones were sequenced by immunoSEQ multiplex PCR, and TCRdb holds only the in-frame ones, with some missing. The V and J calls and the clone size are those of that table, but D and trimming were determined from the DNA. Seen here are 62,000 or so clones, roughly 89% observed once, and the top ten hold roughly 8.2%. Sequencing input: peripheral blood. The chain is built from TRBV11-2 and TRBJ2-2; a weak D match, TRBD1 (6 bases). The origin of this receptor is a man aged 45-65 years with active COVID-19. The CDR3 DNA follows: TGTGCCAGCCCTAAGACAGGGAACACCGGGGAGCTGTTTTTT. The encoded protein is CASPKTGNTGELFF. Full variable domain (rest looked up from reference TRBV11-2 and TRBJ2-2): EAGVAQSPRYKIIEKRQSVAFWCNPISGHATLYWYQQILGQGPKLLIQFQNNGVVDDSQLPKDRFSAERLKGVDSTLKIQPAKLEDSAVYLCASPKTGNTGELFFGEGSRLTVL.